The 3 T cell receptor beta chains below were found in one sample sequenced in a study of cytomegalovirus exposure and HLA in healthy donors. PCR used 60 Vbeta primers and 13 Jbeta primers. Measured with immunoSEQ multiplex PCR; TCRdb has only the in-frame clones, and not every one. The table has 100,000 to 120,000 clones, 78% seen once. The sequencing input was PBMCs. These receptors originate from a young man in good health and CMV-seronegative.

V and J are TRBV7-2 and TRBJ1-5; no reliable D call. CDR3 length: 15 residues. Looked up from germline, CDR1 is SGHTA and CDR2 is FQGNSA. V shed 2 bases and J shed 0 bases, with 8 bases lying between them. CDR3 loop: CASSLWGDSNQPQHF. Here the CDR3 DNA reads TGTGCCAGCAGCTTATGGGGAGATAGCAATCAGCCCCAGCATTTT.

The CDR3 reads CASSPDRDEQFF. The CDR3 nucleotides are TGCGCCAGCAGCCCCGACAGGGATGAGCAGTTCTTC. This chain uses TRBV5-1 with TRBJ2-1, with 7 bases identical to TRBD1. Looked up from germline, CDR1 is SGHRS and CDR2 is YFSETQ. Trimming removed 4 bases from V and 8 bases from J; junction bases left unmatched: 3. This CDR3 contains 12 residues.

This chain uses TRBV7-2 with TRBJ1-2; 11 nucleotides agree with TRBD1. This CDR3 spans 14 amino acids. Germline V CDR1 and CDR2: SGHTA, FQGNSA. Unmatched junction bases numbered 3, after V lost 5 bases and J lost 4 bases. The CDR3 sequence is CASSRDRGTYGYTF. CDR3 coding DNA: TGTGCCAGCAGCCGGGACAGGGGGACCTATGGCTACACCTTC. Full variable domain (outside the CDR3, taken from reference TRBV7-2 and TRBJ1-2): GAGVSQSPSNKVTEKGKDVELRCDPISGHTALYWYRQSLGQGLEFLIYFQGNSAPDKSGLPSDRFSAERTGGSVSTLTIQRTQQEDSAVYLCASSRDRGTYGYTFGSGTRLTVV.